The present T cell receptor (beta chain) was sequenced within a study of Graves' ophthalmopathy and Graves' hyperthyroidism. Hyperthyroidism patients had new diagnoses, durations under 2 months, and ages of 18 to 65. Transcripts of RNA were the source for amplifying TCR beta CDR3 regions. First-round RT-PCR with HTBI primers preceded a second-round multiplex PCR. From the multiplex PCR reads, TCRdb called clonotypes with MiXCR, one entry per CDR3 protein. Counted here are 300,000 to 500,000 distinct CDR3 sequences, 15% occurring once; the ten biggest clones make up approximately 7%. In its sample, this clonotype was seen many times. Its antigen is currently unknown. CDR3 size: 16 residues. V dropped 2 bases and J dropped 3 bases, with 16 bases sitting between them. Germline V CDR1 and CDR2: MNHNY, SVGAGI (reference sequence). Study observations and caveats: In blood appeared most of the expanded thyroid clonotypes whose frequency exceeded 0.001. For predicting ophthalmopathy progression, the model had 60% to 71% sensitivity and 72.22% specificity.

The rearrangement uses TRBV6-6 and TRBJ1-2, with a weak D call TRBD1 (5 bases). The clonotype was recovered from a woman aged 18 to 35 with stable Graves' hyperthyroidism. Sequencing was carried out using peripheral blood. The CDR3 protein is CASSYVDGKGHYGYTF. CDR3 DNA sequence: TGTGCCAGCAGTTACGTCGACGGGAAGGGACACTATGGCTACACCTTC.